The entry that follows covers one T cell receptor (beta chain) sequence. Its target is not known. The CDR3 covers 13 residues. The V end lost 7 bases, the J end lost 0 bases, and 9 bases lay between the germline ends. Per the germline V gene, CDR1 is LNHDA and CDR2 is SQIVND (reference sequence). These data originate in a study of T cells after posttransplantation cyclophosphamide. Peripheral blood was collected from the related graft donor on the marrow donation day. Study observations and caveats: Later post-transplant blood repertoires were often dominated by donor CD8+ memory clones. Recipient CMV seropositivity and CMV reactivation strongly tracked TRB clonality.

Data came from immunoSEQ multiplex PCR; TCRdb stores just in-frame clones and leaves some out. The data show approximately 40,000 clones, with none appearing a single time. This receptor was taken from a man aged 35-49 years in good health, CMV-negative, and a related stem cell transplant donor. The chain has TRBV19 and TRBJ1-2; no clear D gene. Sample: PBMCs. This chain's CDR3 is CASTPSANYGYTF. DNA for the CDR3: TGTGCCAGTACGCCTTCAGCTAACTATGGCTACACCTTC.